Presented here are 14 T cell receptor beta chains from one specimen sequenced in a study of early T cells in non-severe SARS-CoV-2 infection (dated by TCRdb to about 2021). Library generation was performed with 5' RACE. The run used a NextSeq 500. Clones were called with MiXCR by TCRdb after fastp trimmed the public reads at Q25, and only in-frame beta chains were retained. Merged by CDR3 protein, the rows form single entries marked with the most common genes and DNA. The sample contains about 130,000 distinct CDR3 sequences, more than 12% of them found a single time. The ten largest clones add up to just over 20% of the sample. Material for sequencing was whole blood. The receptor set was obtained from an adult who was a healthcare worker with PCR-confirmed SARS-CoV-2 infection or an uninfected control (not recorded which).

V is TRBV12-3 or TRBV12-4 and J is TRBJ2-3; D is ambiguous. The CDR3 length is 15 residues. Trimming stripped 6 bases from V and 6 bases from J, with 19 bases between. The CDR3 DNA reads TGTGCCAGCAGGGGGATAGGCGGCTCTTTGGATACGCAGTATTTT. It encodes CASRGIGGSLDTQYF.

This clonotype has more than one count but fewer than ten. CDR3 sequence reads: CASSLYGVNSPLHF. In DNA form, the CDR3 reads TGTGCCAGCAGCTTGTACGGAGTTAATTCACCCCTCCACTTT. The chain combines TRBV5-4 with TRBJ1-6; D not certain. This CDR3 spans 14 amino acids. With 1 base removed from V and 6 bases from J, the gap between germline ends came to 8 bases. In germline, CDR1 is SGHNT, CDR2 YYREEE (reference sequence).

The sample holds a few counts of this clonotype. The chain couples TRBV5-1 to TRBJ1-4; a possible D gene is TRBD1 (6 bases). Trimming shortened V by 0 bases and J by 8 bases, and 17 bases separated the two germline ends. CDR3 length equals 16 residues. Per the germline V gene, CDR1 is SGHRS and CDR2 is YFSETQ. DNA of the CDR3: TGCGCCAGCAGCTTGGCCGGGGGGCGTGGAATGGAAAAACTGTTTTTT. The encoded protein is CASSLAGGRGMEKLFF.

This clonotype was found many times. V is TRBV6-2 or TRBV6-3 and J is TRBJ1-2, with D perhaps TRBD1 (5 bases). V was trimmed by 5 bases and J by 4 bases, leaving 20 bases between them. The CDR3 totals 16 residues. Germline CDR1 and CDR2: MNHEY and SVGEGT. This CDR3 is CASSPIPGRIIYGYTF. CDR3 DNA sequence: TGTGCCAGCAGTCCTATTCCGGGACGGATTATCTATGGCTACACCTTC.

The chain links TRBV4-1 to TRBJ2-3; possible D gene TRBD2, 5 bases. The CDR3 consists of 14 residues. Germline V gene lookup returns CDR1 MGHRA and CDR2 YSYEKL. V lost 1 base, J lost 4 bases, and 9 bases lay in between. CDR3 sequence (DNA): TGCGCCAGCAGCCAAGGAGAGGGCCCAGATACGCAGTATTTT. This translates into CASSQGEGPDTQYF.

The chain couples TRBV7-2 to TRBJ2-5, with D maybe TRBD2 (6 bases). V lost 6 bases, J lost 5 bases, and 16 bases lay in between. Looked up from germline, CDR1 is SGHTA and CDR2 is FQGNSA. The CDR3 spans 14 residues. The CDR3 DNA follows: TGTGCCAGCAGGCCCGGAGGGCCCCAGGAGACCCAGTACTTC. It encodes CASRPGGPQETQYF. Looking up the rest from reference TRBV7-2 and TRBJ2-5 gives the full variable domain: GAGVSQSPSNKVTEKGKDVELRCDPISGHTALYWYRQSLGQGLEFLIYFQGNSAPDKSGLPSDRFSAERTGGSVSTLTIQRTQQEDSAVYLCASRPGGPQETQYFGPGTRLLVL.

This clonotype has more than one count but fewer than ten. The J gene is TRBJ2-7, the V gene TRBV4-1, with D possibly matching TRBD1 (6 bases). Germline V gives CDR1 MGHRA, CDR2 YSYEKL. V was shortened by 4 bases and J by 0 bases, with 19 bases between the two germline ends. The CDR3 sequence is 17 residues long. The CDR3 region is CASSLNLHTRGSYEQYF. CDR3 sequence (DNA): TGCGCCAGCAGCCTAAATCTTCACACCAGGGGCTCCTACGAGCAGTACTTC.

This chain links TRBV20-1 with TRBJ1-2, with 7 bases fitting TRBD1. The CDR3 is 14 amino acids. The germline gives CDR1 DFQATT, CDR2 SNEGSKA (reference sequence). J gave up 3 bases and V 0 bases, and 4 bases lay outside the gene matches. The CDR3 DNA is TGCAGTGCTAGAGAAGGGGGCAAGGACTATGGCTACACCTTC. Its protein product is CSAREGGKDYGYTF.

This clonotype was picked up a small number of times. The chain uses TRBV6-4 and TRBJ1-1; no firm D call. CDR1 is MRHNA and CDR2 is SNTAGT in the germline V gene. The CDR3 sequence is 13 residues long. V lost 4 bases and J 5 bases, leaving 11 bases between the germline ends. The CDR3: CASSGELGTEAFF. DNA of the CDR3: TGTGCCAGCAGTGGGGAGCTGGGTACTGAAGCTTTCTTT.

The chain joins TRBV3-1 to TRBJ2-3; D uncertain. V gave up 8 bases and J gave up 3 bases, with 6 bases separating them. Germline V CDR1 and CDR2: LGHDT, YNNKEL (reference sequence). The CDR3 runs 11 residues. The CDR3: CASSATDTQYF. The CDR3 DNA follows: TGTGCCAGCTCGGCTACAGATACGCAGTATTTT.

This clonotype showed up just a few times. The chain links TRBV7-8 to TRBJ2-3; weak D call: TRBD1 (6 bases). Trimming shortened V by 4 bases and J by 3 bases, and 26 bases separated the two germline ends. The CDR3 is 19 amino acids. Germline V lookup: CDR1 SGHVS, CDR2 FQNEAQ. The CDR3 nucleotides are TGTGCCAGCAGCTCAGATCTAAACCGGGACACAAGACTGACAGATACGCAGTATTTT. This codes for CASSSDLNRDTRLTDTQYF.

This sequence joins TRBV6-2 or TRBV6-3 and TRBJ2-1; 9 positions match TRBD1. After removal of 8 bases from V and 7 bases from J, the junction contained 3 bases not matched to a gene. The CDR3 spans 12 residues. Germline V gives CDR1 MNHEY, CDR2 SVGEGT. The CDR3 DNA is TGTGCCAGCGACAGGGGGTTGAATGAGCAGTTCTTC. Translated: CASDRGLNEQFF.

In its sample, this clonotype was seen a few times. The chain links TRBV13 to TRBJ1-2, with a possible D match to TRBD1 (6 bases). Trimming cost V 5 bases and J 4 bases, with 20 bases left between them. From germline, CDR1 is PRHDT and CDR2 FYEKMQ (reference sequence). The CDR3 covers 16 residues. The CDR3 region is CASSPLTIRGAYGYTF. CDR3 nucleotide sequence: TGTGCCAGCAGCCCCCTAACAATTAGGGGGGCCTATGGCTACACCTTC.

V gene TRBV20-1 combines with J gene TRBJ1-3; D is perhaps TRBD1 (6 bases). The germline gives CDR1 DFQATT, CDR2 SNEGSKA (reference sequence). Trimming cost V 5 bases and J 1 base, with 12 bases left between them. CDR3 size: 14 residues. CDR3: CSADPGDSGNTIYF. The CDR3 nucleotides read TGCAGTGCTGATCCAGGGGATTCTGGAAACACCATATATTTT.